A selection of T cell receptor beta chains follows, all from one sample in a study of early T cells in non-severe SARS-CoV-2 infection. TCRdb re-called the 5' RACE reads with MiXCR, one entry per CDR3 protein. The data contain about 110,000 distinct CDR3 sequences, roughly an eighth of them singletons. The sequences come from whole blood, collected at baseline. The receptors come from an adult who was a healthcare worker with PCR-confirmed SARS-CoV-2 infection or an uninfected control (not recorded which). Each CDR3 is given with its conserved first and last residue. A D gene is named only where the DNA matches it firmly. Rows may omit the clone size; those that give it use once, few, many or a size class.

J gene | V gene | clone size | D gene | CDR3 DNA | CDR3 protein
TRBJ1-1 | TRBV29-1 | many | TRBD1 | TGCAGCGTTGAACAGGGGGGCACTGAAGCTTTCTTT | CSVEQGGTEAFF
TRBJ2-7 | TRBV5-1 | - | - | TGCGCCAGCAGCTCAGCGGAAGGCGGTCTACGAAGACAGTACTTC | CASSSAEGGLRRQYF
TRBJ1-2 | TRBV5-1 | many | - | TGCGCCAGCAGCTTGGACAGATCCTATGGCTACACCTTC | CASSLDRSYGYTF
TRBJ2-5 | TRBV11-2 | few | TRBD2 | TGTGCCAGCACCATGGGGAGCGGGAGGGCAGAGACCCAGTACTTC | CASTMGSGRAETQYF
TRBJ2-1 | TRBV29-1 | many | - | TGCAGCCTGCGGGACACCAATGAGCAGTTCTTC | CSLRDTNEQFF
TRBJ2-1 | TRBV20-1 | - | TRBD2 | TGCAGTGCTCCTTATAGCGGGAGTTCCTCCTACAATGAGCAGTTCTTC | CSAPYSGSSSYNEQFF
TRBJ2-6 | TRBV29-1 | - | TRBD2 | TGCAGCGTTGAAGAGGGAGGGACTGGGGCCAACGTCCTGACTTTC | CSVEEGGTGANVLTF
TRBJ2-2 | TRBV21-1 | few | - | TGTGCCAGCAGCATTGGGCCGACCACGAACACCGGGGAGCTGTTTTTT | CASSIGPTTNTGELFF
TRBJ2-7 | TRBV14 | - | TRBD2 | TGTGCCAGCAGCCAACTCGGACGCCCGGGACTAGCGGCCTACGAGCAGTACTTC | CASSQLGRPGLAAYEQYF
TRBJ2-3 | TRBV12-3/TRBV12-4 | few | TRBD2 | TGTGCCAGCAGTCCTGGGACTAGCGGGGACACAGATACGCAGTATTTT | CASSPGTSGDTDTQYF
TRBJ1-1 | TRBV29-1 | - | - | TGCAGCGGGACAGACACTGAAGCTTTCTTT | CSGTDTEAFF
TRBJ1-1 | TRBV29-1 | many | - | TGCAGCGTTGAACCGTGGATAACTGAAGCTTTCTTT | CSVEPWITEAFF
TRBJ2-2 | TRBV4-1 | - | - | TGCGCCAGCAGCCAAGGTGCAGTAGAGACCGTGGAGCTGTTTTTT | CASSQGAVETVELFF
TRBJ1-5 | TRBV28 | - | - | TGTGCCAGCAGTTTACCTGCCCCACTCAGACAGCCCCAGCATTTT | CASSLPAPLRQPQHF
TRBJ1-6 | TRBV12-3/TRBV12-4 | many | - | TGTGCCAGCACCCGTGGGGCAAGCTATAATTCACCCCTCCACTTT | CASTRGASYNSPLHF
TRBJ2-1 | TRBV12-3/TRBV12-4 | many | TRBD2 | TGTGCCAGCAGGTATACTAGCGGGGGCAGCAATGAGCAGTTCTTC | CASRYTSGGSNEQFF
TRBJ1-1 | TRBV4-1 | - | - | TGCGCCAGCAGCCCCCAATCAGGATATACTTCTGAAGCTTTCTTT | CASSPQSGYTSEAFF
TRBJ1-1 | TRBV4-1 | - | - | TGCGCCAGCAGCCAAGTTTCACCACCGGGACCGCCTGGGGCTTTCTTT | CASSQVSPPGPPGAFF
TRBJ1-6 | TRBV14 | many | - | TGTGCCAGCAGCCAAGATTTGCTTAACAATTCACCCCTCCACTTT | CASSQDLLNNSPLHF
TRBJ2-2 | TRBV28 | - | - | TGTGCCAGCAATAAGGACACCGGGGAGCTGTTTTTT | CASNKDTGELFF
TRBJ2-1 | TRBV4-1 | many | - | TGCGCCAGCAGCCAAGAGAGAGGGGGAATAGGTGAGCAGTTCTTC | CASSQERGGIGEQFF
TRBJ2-2 | TRBV11-2 | few | - | TGTGCCAGCAGGTGGGGTCCGAACACCGGGGAGCTGTTTTTT | CASRWGPNTGELFF
TRBJ1-1 | TRBV28 | few | - | TGTGCCAGCAGTTTTACGCAGGGCCTGAACACTGAAGCTTTCTTT | CASSFTQGLNTEAFF
TRBJ2-5 | TRBV12-3/TRBV12-4 | - | TRBD2 | TGTGCCAGCAGTTTAGTAGCGGGGGTTGAGACCCAGTACTTC | CASSLVAGVETQYF
TRBJ2-3 | TRBV7-8 | few | - | TGTGCCAGCAGCTCAGTTGAGACAGATACGCAGTATTTT | CASSSVETDTQYF
TRBJ2-7 | TRBV19 | few | TRBD2 | TGTGCCAGTAGTATGGGTAGCGGGAGCTCCTACGAGCAGTACTTC | CASSMGSGSSYEQYF
TRBJ1-1 | TRBV2 | - | - | TGTGCCAGCAGTGAATACGGCGCGTACTCCGGTCGGGAGGACACTGAAGCTTTCTTT | CASSEYGAYSGREDTEAFF
TRBJ1-5 | TRBV6-2/TRBV6-3 | many | - | TGTGCCAGCAGTTCGAAACTCAATCAGCCCCAGCATTTT | CASSSKLNQPQHF
TRBJ1-2 | TRBV10-3 | few | TRBD1 | TGTGCCATCAGAGGACAGGGAGGGAATGGCTACACCTTC | CAIRGQGGNGYTF
TRBJ1-6 | TRBV11-2 | few | - | TGTGCCAGCAGCTTACGGGCACCTAATTCACCCCTCCACTTT | CASSLRAPNSPLHF
TRBJ2-5 | TRBV11-2 | few | TRBD2 | TGTGCCAGCAGCCCCGCAGCGGGAGGAGAGACCCAGTACTTC | CASSPAAGGETQYF